A single sample gave rise to the 3 T cell receptor beta chains below, sequenced in a study of shared clonotypes between healthy human individuals. Measured with immunoSEQ multiplex PCR; TCRdb has only the in-frame clones, and not every one. In the table there are over a million clones, roughly 74% of which are singletons. Sequences were obtained from memory CD4+ T cells from PBMCs. The subset denotes: CD45RA-negative fraction. Receptor source: a young man in good health. Some clones in this sample may be carry-over from other donors' samples.

V usage is TRBV4-3 and J usage is TRBJ2-1; 10 bases match TRBD1. There are 21 residues in the CDR3. The germline gives CDR1 LGHNA, CDR2 YSLEER. Trimming cost V 0 bases and J 7 bases; bases outside gene matches: 21. The CDR3 DNA reads TGCGCCAGCAGCCAAGAAGGGTACTACCACAGGGGGACAGGGGAGGGAAATGAGCAGTTCTTC. Translation gives CASSQEGYYHRGTGEGNEQFF.

This chain connects TRBV5-5 to TRBJ2-5, with D maybe TRBD1 (6 bases). The CDR3 sequence is 13 residues long. Per germline, CDR1 SGHKS and CDR2 YYEKEE (reference sequence). The ends were cut back, 3 bases at V and 2 bases at J, with 8 bases in the middle. In DNA, the CDR3 is TGTGCCAGCAGCTCCCAGGGGCAAGAGACCCAGTACTTC. This encodes CASSSQGQETQYF.

This sequence joins TRBV5-1 and TRBJ2-7; the D call may be TRBD1 or TRBD2 (6 bases each). V was cut by 1 base and J by 3 bases, with 11 bases left in between. CDR1 and CDR2 (germline): SGHRS, YFSETQ. There are 14 residues in the CDR3. In DNA, the CDR3 is TGCGCCAGCAGCTTGAGGGGGGCGAGCTACGAGCAGTACTTC. This sequence encodes CASSLRGASYEQYF.